Listed here are 22 T cell receptor beta chains from one sample, sequenced in a study of T cells in Graves' hyperthyroidism and ophthalmopathy. TCR beta CDR3 region amplification was performed from RNA transcripts. RT-PCR in the first round (using the HTBI primer set) targeted the TCR CDR3. TCRdb re-derived calls from the multiplex PCR reads in MiXCR, one entry per CDR3 protein. The sample records 600,000 or so distinct CDR3 sequences, roughly 15% being singletons. The sample taken for sequencing was blood. The origin of the receptors is a woman aged 50 to 60 with Graves' ophthalmopathy.

The chain employs TRBV4-2 and TRBJ2-1, with D perhaps matching TRBD2 (6 bases). The CDR3 consists of 17 residues. The V gene lost 0 bases and the J gene lost 4 bases, with 16 bases spanning the gap. Germline lookup yields CDR1 LGHNA and CDR2 YNFKEQ. CDR3 bases: TGTGCCAGCAGCCAAGAACCAATAGCGGCAGTTTACAATGAGCAGTTCTTC. It codes for CASSQEPIAAVYNEQFF.

A few counts support this clonotype. This chain connects TRBV4-3 to TRBJ2-6, with D perhaps assigned TRBD1 or TRBD2 (5 bases each). The CDR3 runs 16 residues. V lost 0 bases and J 2 bases, leaving 8 bases between the germline ends. CDR1 LGHNA and CDR2 YSLEER come from the germline V gene. The CDR3: CASSQDGAAGANVLTF. CDR3 DNA sequence: TGCGCCAGCAGCCAAGACGGGGCGGCTGGGGCCAACGTCCTGACTTTC.

This clonotype came up many times. The chain carries TRBV29-1 and TRBJ1-2; tentative D call: TRBD1 (5 bases). The CDR3 is 13 amino acids. V was cut by 4 bases and J by 4 bases, with 13 bases left in between. From germline, CDR1 is SQVTM and CDR2 ANQGSEA. The CDR3 DNA follows: TGCAGCGTTGGGGGCGGCGCCGGCTATGGCTACACCTTC. Its translation: CSVGGGAGYGYTF.

The chain joins TRBV18 to TRBJ2-2; possibly TRBD1 for D (6 bases). The CDR3 covers 18 residues. The germline gives CDR1 KGHSH, CDR2 LQKENI. Trimming took off 0 bases at V and 4 bases at J, with 18 bases between the two ends. CDR3 region: CASSPPRALQGTTGELFF. The CDR3 DNA sequence: TGTGCCAGCTCACCACCGCGAGCCTTACAGGGAACCACCGGGGAGCTGTTTTTT.

This clonotype was recorded a few times. In DNA, the CDR3 is TGCAGTGCTCTCAGTGGGAAAGGACTTCTCGAGCAGTACTTC. Amino acids: CSALSGKGLLEQYF. The chain joins TRBV20-1 to TRBJ2-7; a possible D gene is TRBD2 (5 bases). Germline V CDR1 and CDR2: DFQATT, SNEGSKA (reference sequence). The V end lost 5 bases, the J end lost 6 bases, and 20 bases lay between the germline ends. The CDR3 is made up of 14 amino acids.

In this sample, this clonotype turned up many times. The genes are TRBV7-2 and TRBJ2-5; D gene ambiguous. CDR3 length equals 12 residues. V lost 7 bases, J lost 3 bases, and 9 bases lay in between. Germline CDR1 and CDR2: SGHTA and FQGNSA. The CDR3 sequence is CASTLMKETQYF. The DNA of the CDR3 is TGTGCCAGCACCCTCATGAAAGAGACCCAGTACTTC.

The V gene is TRBV4-1, the J gene TRBJ1-5, with TRBD1 matching 9 bases. V was clipped by 0 bases and J by 0 bases; unmatched bases: 15. Per the germline V gene, CDR1 is MGHRA and CDR2 is YSYEKL. The CDR3 loop spans 21 amino acids. The DNA for the CDR3 is TGCGCCAGCAGCCAAGAACTTACAGCGGGACAGGGCTACTATAGCAATCAGCCCCAGCATTTT. Translation: CASSQELTAGQGYYSNQPQHF.

This clonotype was seen repeatedly, ten times or more. This rearrangement joins TRBV28 to TRBJ2-3; a weak D match, TRBD2 (6 bases). Looked up from germline, CDR1 is MDHEN and CDR2 is SYDVKM. The ends were cut back, 6 bases at V and 2 bases at J, with 15 bases in the middle. The CDR3 is 15 residues long. CDR3 protein: CASSPGGEDTDTQYF. CDR3 sequence (DNA): TGTGCCAGCAGCCCTGGAGGGGAAGACACAGATACGCAGTATTTT.

The chain uses TRBV27 and TRBJ2-3; maybe TRBD2 (6 bases). Between the trimmed V and J ends, which lost 7 bases and 5 bases, there was a span of 7 bases. Germline V gene data show CDR1 as MNHEY and CDR2 as SMNVEV (reference sequence). The CDR3 extends over 11 amino acids. The CDR3 sequence is CASKEGDTQYF. In DNA, the CDR3 is TGTGCCAGCAAGGAGGGAGATACGCAGTATTTT.

The V gene is TRBV6-5, the J gene TRBJ2-6; D might be TRBD2 (5 bases). Per the germline V gene, CDR1 is MNHEY and CDR2 is SVGAGI. This CDR3 comprises 17 residues. Trimming left V 0 bases short and J 4 bases short, with 13 bases between. The CDR3 sequence: CASSYSLTPGGANVLTF. The DNA for the CDR3 is TGTGCCAGCAGTTACTCGCTCACCCCGGGGGGGGCCAACGTCCTGACTTTC.

The chain links TRBV30 to TRBJ2-3; D perhaps matches TRBD1 (6 bases). V was trimmed by 5 bases and J by 12 bases, leaving 15 bases between them. CDR1 and CDR2 from the germline V gene are GTSNPN and SVGIG (reference sequence). This CDR3 region has 11 residues. CDR3 residues: CAWSGTRDQYF. The CDR3 DNA is TGTGCCTGGTCCGGGACACGGGACCAGTATTTT.

The J gene is TRBJ2-1, the V gene TRBV2, with 11 bases that match TRBD2. The CDR3 consists of 17 residues. V gave up 5 bases and J gave up 4 bases; unmatched junction bases: 10. The germline gives CDR1 SNHLY, CDR2 FYNNEI. CDR3 protein: CASSFTGLAGDYNEQFF. CDR3 DNA: TGTGCCAGCAGTTTTACCGGACTAGCGGGTGATTACAATGAGCAGTTCTTC.

This clonotype was picked up a small number of times. The rearrangement joins TRBV7-9 to TRBJ2-2; D is uncertain. The CDR3 spans 13 residues. V was pared by 4 bases and J by 7 bases, with 10 bases between. From germline, CDR1 is SEHNR and CDR2 FQNEAQ (reference sequence). The CDR3 DNA is TGTGCCAGCAGCTCCCACTCACTCGGGGAGCTGTTTTTT. It encodes CASSSHSLGELFF.

This clonotype appeared many times. This chain links TRBV20-1 with TRBJ2-7; 10 nucleotides match TRBD2. V gave up 2 bases and J gave up 2 bases; unmatched junction bases: 9. CDR1 is DFQATT and CDR2 is SNEGSKA in the germline V gene (reference sequence). The CDR3 loop spans 16 amino acids. CDR3 amino acids: CSARTSGTPRTYEQYF. CDR3 bases: TGCAGTGCTAGAACTAGCGGGACTCCCAGGACCTACGAGCAGTACTTC.

This chain connects TRBV7-2 to TRBJ2-7; no definite D call. From germline, CDR1 is SGHTA and CDR2 FQGNSA. V dropped 3 bases and J dropped 0 bases, with 18 bases sitting between them. There are 17 residues in the CDR3. The chain's CDR3 is CASSFSTPQLGSYEQYF. The CDR3 DNA reads as TGTGCCAGCAGCTTCTCGACCCCCCAGTTGGGCTCCTACGAGCAGTACTTC.

This chain connects TRBV24-1 to TRBJ1-2, with D possibly matching TRBD1 (6 bases). CDR1 is KGHDR and CDR2 is SFDVKD in the germline V gene. The CDR3 covers 15 residues. The germline V and J ends were trimmed by 5 bases and 3 bases, with 15 bases remaining between them. The CDR3, as DNA: TGTGCCACCAGTGGTTTCGACAGGAACTACTATGGCTACACCTTC. Its translation is CATSGFDRNYYGYTF.

This clonotype was counted at least ten times. The gene calls are TRBV12-3 or TRBV12-4 and TRBJ1-1, with D unresolved. This CDR3 has 16 residues. Trimming removed 3 bases at V and 0 bases at J, with 14 bases between. CDR3 sequence (DNA): TGTGCCAGCAGTTTCGTCACCTCTTTAATGAACACTGAAGCTTTCTTT. Its protein is CASSFVTSLMNTEAFF.

This clonotype showed up many times. The chain is built from TRBV20-1 and TRBJ2-7, with 15 bases aligning to TRBD2. CDR1 DFQATT and CDR2 SNEGSKA come from the germline V gene (reference sequence). The CDR3 consists of 16 residues. The V and J ends lost 0 bases and 2 bases, in that order; junction bases with no gene match: 2. The CDR3: CSARDRTSGRAYEQYF. CDR3 coding DNA: TGCAGTGCTAGAGACAGGACTAGCGGGAGGGCCTACGAGCAGTACTTC.

This clonotype was recorded many times. The chain carries TRBV6-1 and TRBJ2-7; 7 bases are a match to TRBD1. The germline CDR1 and CDR2 sequences are MNHNS and SASEGT. J gave up 3 bases and V 6 bases, and 17 bases lay outside the gene matches. The CDR3 spans 17 residues. The CDR3 DNA reads TGTGCCAGCAGCCAAATACGAGGTAGACAGGGCGACTACGAGCAGTACTTC. Its protein is CASSQIRGRQGDYEQYF.

This clonotype was seen ten or more times. This chain joins TRBV7-8 and TRBJ1-1; D is possibly TRBD1 (6 bases). The V and J ends lost 5 bases and 4 bases respectively, with 17 bases between them. Germline V gives CDR1 SGHVS, CDR2 FQNEAQ. This CDR3 comprises 15 residues. CDR3 region: CASSGGPAVGTEAFF. The CDR3 DNA is TGTGCCAGCAGCGGGGGCCCGGCAGTGGGCACTGAAGCTTTCTTT.

The sample holds a few counts of this clonotype. J is TRBJ2-5 and V is TRBV7-8; the D gene is possibly TRBD2 (6 bases). The ends were cut back, 1 base at V and 4 bases at J, with 22 bases in the middle. Germline V gives CDR1 SGHVS, CDR2 FQNEAQ. The CDR3 spans 18 residues. The CDR3 is CASSLEVPLPGVIETQYF. DNA for the CDR3: TGTGCCAGCAGCTTAGAGGTCCCCCTCCCGGGAGTAATAGAGACCCAGTACTTC. Complete variable domain (other parts from reference TRBV7-8 and TRBJ2-5): GAGVSQSPRYKVAKRGQDVALRCDPISGHVSLFWYQQALGQGPEFLTYFQNEAQLDKSGLPSDRFFAERPEGSVSTLKIQRTQQEDSAVYLCASSLEVPLPGVIETQYFGPGTRLLVL.

This clonotype was recorded many times. As DNA, the CDR3 is TGTGCCATCAGGGGACAGGGGGCCCCCTACGAGCAGTACTTC. It codes for CAIRGQGAPYEQYF. V is TRBV10-3 and J is TRBJ2-7, with 12 bases that match TRBD1. The CDR3 sequence is 14 residues long. The V and J ends lost 6 bases and 2 bases, in that order; junction bases with no gene match: 2. Germline CDR1 is ENHRY and CDR2 is SYGVKD.